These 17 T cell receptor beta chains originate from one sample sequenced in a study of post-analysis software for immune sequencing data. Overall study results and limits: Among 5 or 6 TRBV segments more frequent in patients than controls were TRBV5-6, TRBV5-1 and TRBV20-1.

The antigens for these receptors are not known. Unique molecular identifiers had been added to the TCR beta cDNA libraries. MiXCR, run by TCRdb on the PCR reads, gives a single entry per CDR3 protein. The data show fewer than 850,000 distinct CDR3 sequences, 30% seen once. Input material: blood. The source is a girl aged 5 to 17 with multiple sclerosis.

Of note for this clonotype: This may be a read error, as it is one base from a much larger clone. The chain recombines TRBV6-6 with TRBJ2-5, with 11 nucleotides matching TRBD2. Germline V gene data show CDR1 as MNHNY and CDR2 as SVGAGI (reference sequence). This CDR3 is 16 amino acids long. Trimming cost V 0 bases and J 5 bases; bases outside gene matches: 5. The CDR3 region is CASSYSLAGGRETQYF. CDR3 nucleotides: TGTGCCAGCAGTTACTCGCTAGCGGGGGGTAGGGAGACCCAGTACTTC.

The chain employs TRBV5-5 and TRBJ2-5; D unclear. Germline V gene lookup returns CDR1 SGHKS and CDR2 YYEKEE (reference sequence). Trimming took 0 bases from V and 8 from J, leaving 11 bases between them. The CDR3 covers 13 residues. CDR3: CASSLGVLLTQYF. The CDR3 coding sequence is TGTGCCAGCAGCTTGGGAGTTCTTTTAACCCAGTACTTC.

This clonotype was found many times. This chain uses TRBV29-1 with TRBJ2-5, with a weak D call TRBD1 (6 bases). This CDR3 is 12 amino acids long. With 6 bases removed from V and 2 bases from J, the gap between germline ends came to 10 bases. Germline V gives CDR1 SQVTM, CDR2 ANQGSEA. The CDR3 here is CSVEQGQETQYF. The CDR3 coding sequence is TGCAGCGTCGAACAGGGTCAAGAGACCCAGTACTTC.

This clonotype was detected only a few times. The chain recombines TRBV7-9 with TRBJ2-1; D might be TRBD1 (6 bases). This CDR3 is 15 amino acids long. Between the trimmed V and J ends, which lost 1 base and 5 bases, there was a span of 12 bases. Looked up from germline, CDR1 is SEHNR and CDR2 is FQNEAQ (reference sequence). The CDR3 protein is CASSLGGTINNEQFF. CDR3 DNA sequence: TGTGCCAGCAGCTTAGGAGGGACAATTAACAATGAGCAGTTCTTC.

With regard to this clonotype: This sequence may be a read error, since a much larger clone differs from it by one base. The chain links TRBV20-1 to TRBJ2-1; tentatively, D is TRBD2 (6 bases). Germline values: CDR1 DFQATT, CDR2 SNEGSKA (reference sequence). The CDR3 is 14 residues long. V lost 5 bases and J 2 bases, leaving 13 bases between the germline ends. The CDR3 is CSARRGVTYNEQFF. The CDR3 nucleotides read TGCAGTGCTCGGCGGGGAGTCACCTACAATGAGCAGTTCTTC.

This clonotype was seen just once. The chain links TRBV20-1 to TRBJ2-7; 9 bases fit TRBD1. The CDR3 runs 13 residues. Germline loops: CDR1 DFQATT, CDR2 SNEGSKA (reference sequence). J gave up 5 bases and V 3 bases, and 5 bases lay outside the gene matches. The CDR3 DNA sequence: TGCAGTGCTAGGGGACAGGGCCGGGACGAGCAGTACTTC. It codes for CSARGQGRDEQYF.

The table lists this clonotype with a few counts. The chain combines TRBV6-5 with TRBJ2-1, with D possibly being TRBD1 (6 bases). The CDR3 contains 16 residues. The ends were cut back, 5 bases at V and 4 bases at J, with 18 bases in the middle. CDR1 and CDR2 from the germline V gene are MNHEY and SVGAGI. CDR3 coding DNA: TGTGCCAGCAGTCGTGCCTCCGGGACAACTTACAATGAGCAGTTCTTC. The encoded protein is CASSRASGTTYNEQFF.

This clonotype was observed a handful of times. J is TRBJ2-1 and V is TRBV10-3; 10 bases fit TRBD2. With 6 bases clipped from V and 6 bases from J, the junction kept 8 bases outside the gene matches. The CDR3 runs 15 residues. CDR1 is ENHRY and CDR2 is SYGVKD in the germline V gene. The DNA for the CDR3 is TGTGCCATCAGAGATAGCGGGGGGCCACGCAATGAGCAGTTCTTC. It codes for CAIRDSGGPRNEQFF.

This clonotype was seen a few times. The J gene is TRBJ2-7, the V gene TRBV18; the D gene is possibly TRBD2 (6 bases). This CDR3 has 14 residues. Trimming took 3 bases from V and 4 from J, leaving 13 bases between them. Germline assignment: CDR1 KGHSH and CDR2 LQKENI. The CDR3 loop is CASSPWAGSYEQYF. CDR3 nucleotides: TGTGCCAGCTCACCTTGGGCGGGGTCTTACGAGCAGTACTTC.

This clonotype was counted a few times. This CDR3 is CASSPVRPQSTDTQYF. DNA for the CDR3: TGTGCCAGCAGCCCCGTGCGGCCACAGAGCACAGATACGCAGTATTTT. This chain uses TRBV11-2 with TRBJ2-3; the D is unclear. The CDR3 sequence is 16 residues long. V dropped 5 bases and J dropped 0 bases, with 15 bases sitting between them. CDR1 and CDR2 (germline): SGHAT, FQNNGV.

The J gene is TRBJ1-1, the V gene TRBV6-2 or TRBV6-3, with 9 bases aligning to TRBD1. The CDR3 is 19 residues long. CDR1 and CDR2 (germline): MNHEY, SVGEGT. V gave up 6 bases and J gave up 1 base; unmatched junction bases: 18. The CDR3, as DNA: TGTGCCAGCAGCCTAAAATGGGCAATCTCGACAGGGGGGAACACTGAAGCTTTCTTT. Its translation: CASSLKWAISTGGNTEAFF.

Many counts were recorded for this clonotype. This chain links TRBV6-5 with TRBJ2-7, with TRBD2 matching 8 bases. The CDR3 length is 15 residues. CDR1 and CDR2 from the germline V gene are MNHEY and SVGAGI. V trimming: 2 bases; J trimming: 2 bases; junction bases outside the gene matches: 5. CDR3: CASSYSGSSAYEQYF. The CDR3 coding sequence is TGTGCCAGCAGTTACAGCGGGAGTAGCGCCTACGAGCAGTACTTC.

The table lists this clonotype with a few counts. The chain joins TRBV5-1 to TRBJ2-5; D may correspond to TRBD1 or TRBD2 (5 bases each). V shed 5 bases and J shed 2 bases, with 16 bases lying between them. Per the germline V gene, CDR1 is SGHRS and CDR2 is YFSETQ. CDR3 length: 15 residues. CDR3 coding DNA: TGCGCCAGCAGTAGAGGAGGCAGGGAACAAGAGACCCAGTACTTC. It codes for CASSRGGREQETQYF. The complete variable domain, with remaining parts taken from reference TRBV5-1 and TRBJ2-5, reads KAGVTQTPRYLIKTRGQQVTLSCSPISGHRSVSWYQQTPGQGLQFLFEYFSETQRNKGNFPGRFSGRQFSNSRSEMNVSTLELGDSALYLCASSRGGREQETQYFGPGTRLLVL.

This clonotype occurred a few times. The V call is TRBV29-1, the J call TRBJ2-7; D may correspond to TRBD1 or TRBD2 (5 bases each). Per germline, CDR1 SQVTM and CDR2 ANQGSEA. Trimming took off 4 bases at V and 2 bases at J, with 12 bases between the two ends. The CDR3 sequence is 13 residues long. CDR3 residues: CSVAGTVTYEQYF. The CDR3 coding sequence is TGCAGCGTTGCCGGGACGGTCACCTACGAGCAGTACTTC.

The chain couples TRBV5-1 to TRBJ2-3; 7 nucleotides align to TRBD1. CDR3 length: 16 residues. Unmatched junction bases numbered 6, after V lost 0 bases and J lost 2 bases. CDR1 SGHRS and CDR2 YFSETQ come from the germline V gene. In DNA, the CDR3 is TGCGCCAGCAGCTTGGTCCGGGACAGCACCACAGATACGCAGTATTTT. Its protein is CASSLVRDSTTDTQYF.

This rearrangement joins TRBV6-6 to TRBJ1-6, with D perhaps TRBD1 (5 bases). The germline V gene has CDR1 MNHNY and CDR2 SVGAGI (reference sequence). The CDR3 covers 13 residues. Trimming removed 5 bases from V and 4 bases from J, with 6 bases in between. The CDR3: CASSQGYNSPLHF. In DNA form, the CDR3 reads TGTGCCAGCAGTCAGGGATATAATTCACCCCTCCACTTT.

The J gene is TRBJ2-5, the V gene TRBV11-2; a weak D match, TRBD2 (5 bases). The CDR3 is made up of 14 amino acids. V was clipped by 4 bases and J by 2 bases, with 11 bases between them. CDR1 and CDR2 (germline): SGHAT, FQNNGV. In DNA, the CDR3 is TGTGCCAGCAGCTGGGGAGACTATCAAGAGACCCAGTACTTC. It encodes CASSWGDYQETQYF.